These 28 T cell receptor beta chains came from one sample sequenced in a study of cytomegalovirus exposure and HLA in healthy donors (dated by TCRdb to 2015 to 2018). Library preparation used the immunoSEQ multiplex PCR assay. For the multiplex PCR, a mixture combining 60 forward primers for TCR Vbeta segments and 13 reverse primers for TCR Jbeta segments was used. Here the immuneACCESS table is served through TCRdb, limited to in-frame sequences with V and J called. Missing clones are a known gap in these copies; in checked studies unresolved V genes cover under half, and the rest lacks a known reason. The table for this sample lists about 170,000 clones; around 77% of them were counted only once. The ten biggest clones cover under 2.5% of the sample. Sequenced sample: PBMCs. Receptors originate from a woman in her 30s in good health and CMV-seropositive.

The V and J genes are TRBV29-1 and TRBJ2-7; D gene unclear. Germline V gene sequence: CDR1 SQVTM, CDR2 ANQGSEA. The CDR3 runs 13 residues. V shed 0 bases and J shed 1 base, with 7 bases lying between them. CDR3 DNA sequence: TGCAGCGTTGAAGATCCAGGTTCCTACGAGCAGTACTTC. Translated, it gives CSVEDPGSYEQYF.

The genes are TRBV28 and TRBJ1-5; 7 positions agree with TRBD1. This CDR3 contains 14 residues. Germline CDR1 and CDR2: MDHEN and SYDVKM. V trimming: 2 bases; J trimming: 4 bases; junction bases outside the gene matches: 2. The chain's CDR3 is CASSLGGQNQPQHF. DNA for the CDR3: TGTGCCAGCAGTTTAGGGGGACAGAATCAGCCCCAGCATTTT.

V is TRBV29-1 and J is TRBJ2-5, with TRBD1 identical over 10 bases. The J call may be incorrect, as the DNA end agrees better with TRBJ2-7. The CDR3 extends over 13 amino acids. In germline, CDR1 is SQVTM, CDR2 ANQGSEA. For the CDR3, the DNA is TGCAGCGCACGGACAGGGGGGACCTACGAGCAGTACTTC. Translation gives CSARTGGTYEQYF.

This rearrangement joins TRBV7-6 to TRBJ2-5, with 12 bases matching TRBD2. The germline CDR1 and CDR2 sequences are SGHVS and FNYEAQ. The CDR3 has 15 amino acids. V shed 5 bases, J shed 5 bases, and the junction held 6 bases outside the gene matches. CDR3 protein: CASSRLAGVWETQYF. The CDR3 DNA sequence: TGTGCCAGCAGCAGACTAGCGGGGGTCTGGGAGACCCAGTACTTC.

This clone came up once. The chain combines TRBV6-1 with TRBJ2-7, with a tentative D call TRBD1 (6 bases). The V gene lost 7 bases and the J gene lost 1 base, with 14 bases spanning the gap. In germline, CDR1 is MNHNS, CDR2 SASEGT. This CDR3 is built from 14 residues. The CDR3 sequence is CASKSGQLSYEQYF. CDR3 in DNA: TGTGCCAGCAAGTCAGGACAGTTGTCCTACGAGCAGTACTTC.

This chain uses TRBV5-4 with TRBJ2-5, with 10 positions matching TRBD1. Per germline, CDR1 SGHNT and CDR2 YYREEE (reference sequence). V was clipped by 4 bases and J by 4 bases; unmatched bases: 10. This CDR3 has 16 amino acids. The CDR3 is CASSQDRGMIGETQYF. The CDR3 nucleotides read TGTGCCAGCAGCCAGGACAGGGGGATGATCGGAGAGACCCAGTACTTC.

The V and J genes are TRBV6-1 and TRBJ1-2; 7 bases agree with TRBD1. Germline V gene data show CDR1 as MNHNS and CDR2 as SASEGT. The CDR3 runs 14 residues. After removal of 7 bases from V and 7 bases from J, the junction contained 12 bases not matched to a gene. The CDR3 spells CASTASTTGFGYTF. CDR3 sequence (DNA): TGTGCCAGCACCGCATCCACGACAGGGTTTGGCTACACCTTC.

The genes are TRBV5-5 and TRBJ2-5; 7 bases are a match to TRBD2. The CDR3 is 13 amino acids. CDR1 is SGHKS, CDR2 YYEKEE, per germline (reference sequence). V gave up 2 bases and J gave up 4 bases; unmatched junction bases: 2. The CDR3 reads CASSFWGGETQYF. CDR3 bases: TGTGCCAGCAGCTTCTGGGGGGGAGAGACCCAGTACTTC.

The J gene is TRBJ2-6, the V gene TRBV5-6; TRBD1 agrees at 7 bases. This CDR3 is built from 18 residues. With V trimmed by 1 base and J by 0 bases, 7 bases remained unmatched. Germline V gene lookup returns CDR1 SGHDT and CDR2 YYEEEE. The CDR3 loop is CASSLTAGGISGANVLTF. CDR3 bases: TGTGCCAGCAGCTTGACGGCAGGGGGTATCTCTGGGGCCAACGTCCTGACTTTC.

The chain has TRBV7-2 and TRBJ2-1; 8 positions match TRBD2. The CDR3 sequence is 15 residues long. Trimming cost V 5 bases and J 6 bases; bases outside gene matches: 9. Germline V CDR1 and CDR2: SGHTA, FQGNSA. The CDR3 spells CASSPQPGGLNEQFF. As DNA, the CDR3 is TGTGCCAGCAGCCCACAGCCGGGAGGGCTCAATGAGCAGTTCTTC.

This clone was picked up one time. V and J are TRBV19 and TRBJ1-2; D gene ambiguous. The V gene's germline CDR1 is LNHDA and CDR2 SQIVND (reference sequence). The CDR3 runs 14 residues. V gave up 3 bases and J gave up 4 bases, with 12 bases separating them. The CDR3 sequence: CASSIPGRFYGYTF. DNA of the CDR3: TGTGCCAGTAGTATTCCTGGTCGGTTCTATGGCTACACCTTC.

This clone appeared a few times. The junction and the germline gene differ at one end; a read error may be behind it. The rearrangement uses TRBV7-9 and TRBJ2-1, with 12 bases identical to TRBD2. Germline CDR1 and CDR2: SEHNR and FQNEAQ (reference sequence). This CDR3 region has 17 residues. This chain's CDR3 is CSSSPGETSGGAYEQFF. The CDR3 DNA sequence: TGTTCCAGCAGCCCAGGGGAGACTAGCGGGGGTGCGTATGAGCAGTTCTTC.

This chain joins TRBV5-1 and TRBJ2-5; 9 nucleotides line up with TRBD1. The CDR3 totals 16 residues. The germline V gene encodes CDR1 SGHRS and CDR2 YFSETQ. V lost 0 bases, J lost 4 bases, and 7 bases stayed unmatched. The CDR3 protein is CASSLDQGQGGETQYF. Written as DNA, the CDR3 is TGCGCCAGCAGCTTGGACCAGGGACAGGGAGGAGAGACCCAGTACTTC.

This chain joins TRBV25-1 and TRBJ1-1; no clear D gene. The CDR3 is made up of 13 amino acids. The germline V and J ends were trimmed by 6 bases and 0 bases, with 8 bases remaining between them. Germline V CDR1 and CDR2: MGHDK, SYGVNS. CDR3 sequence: CASRSPLNTEAFF. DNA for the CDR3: TGTGCCAGCAGGAGTCCTTTGAACACTGAAGCTTTCTTT.

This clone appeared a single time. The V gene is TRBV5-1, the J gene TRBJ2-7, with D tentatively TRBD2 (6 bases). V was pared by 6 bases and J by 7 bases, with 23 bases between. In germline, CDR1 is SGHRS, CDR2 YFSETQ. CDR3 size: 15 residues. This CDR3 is CASTGGHGTTHEQYF. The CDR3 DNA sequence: TGCGCCAGCACCGGGGGTCACGGGACGACTCATGAGCAGTACTTC. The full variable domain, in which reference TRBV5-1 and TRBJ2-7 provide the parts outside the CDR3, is KAGVTQTPRYLIKTRGQQVTLSCSPISGHRSVSWYQQTPGQGLQFLFEYFSETQRNKGNFPGRFSGRQFSNSRSEMNVSTLELGDSALYLCASTGGHGTTHEQYFGPGTRLTVT.

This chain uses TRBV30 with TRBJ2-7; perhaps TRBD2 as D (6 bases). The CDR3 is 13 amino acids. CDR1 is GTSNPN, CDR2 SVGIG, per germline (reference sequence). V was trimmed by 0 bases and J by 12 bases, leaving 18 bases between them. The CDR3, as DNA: TGTGCCTGGAGTGTATATTCTAGCGATGGCACGTACTTC. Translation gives CAWSVYSSDGTYF.

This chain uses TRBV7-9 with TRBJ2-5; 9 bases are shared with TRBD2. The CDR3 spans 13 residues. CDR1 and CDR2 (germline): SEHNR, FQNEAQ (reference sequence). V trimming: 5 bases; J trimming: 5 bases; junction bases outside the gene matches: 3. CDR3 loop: CASSSSGSETQYF. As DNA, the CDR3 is TGTGCCAGCAGCAGTAGCGGGAGTGAGACCCAGTACTTC.

As DNA, the CDR3 is TGTGCCAGCAGCTTAAAGCGGAACACTGAAGCTTTCTTT. Translating it yields CASSLKRNTEAFF. The chain links TRBV7-2 to TRBJ1-1; no definite D call. This CDR3 has 13 amino acids. Germline loops: CDR1 SGHTA, CDR2 FQGNSA. Trimming stripped 2 bases from V and 1 base from J, with 5 bases between.

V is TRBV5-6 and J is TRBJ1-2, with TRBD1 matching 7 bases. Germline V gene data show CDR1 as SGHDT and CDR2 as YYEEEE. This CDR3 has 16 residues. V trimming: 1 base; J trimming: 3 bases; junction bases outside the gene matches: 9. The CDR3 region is CASSLWVGGSYYGYTF. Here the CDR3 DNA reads TGTGCCAGCAGCTTGTGGGTAGGGGGCAGCTACTATGGCTACACCTTC.

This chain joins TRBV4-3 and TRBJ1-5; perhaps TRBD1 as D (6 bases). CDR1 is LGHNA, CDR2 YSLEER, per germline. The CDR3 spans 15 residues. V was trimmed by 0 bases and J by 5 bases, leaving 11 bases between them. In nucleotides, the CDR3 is TGCGCCAGCAGCCAAGAGCAGGGACACTATCAGCCCCAGCATTTT. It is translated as CASSQEQGHYQPQHF.

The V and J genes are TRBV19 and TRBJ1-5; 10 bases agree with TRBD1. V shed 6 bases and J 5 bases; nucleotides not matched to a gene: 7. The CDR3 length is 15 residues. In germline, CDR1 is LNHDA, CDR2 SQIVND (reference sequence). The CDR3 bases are TGTGCCAGTAGCTTGACCGGGACAGGGGATCAGCCCCAGCATTTT. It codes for CASSLTGTGDQPQHF.

The CDR3 nucleotides read TGCGCCAGCAGCCAAGATATAGGGGCAGGGTTCATGAACACTGAAGCTTTCTTT. It specifies CASSQDIGAGFMNTEAFF. The chain employs TRBV4-3 and TRBJ1-1, with D possibly matching TRBD1 (5 bases). This CDR3 has 18 residues. V was clipped by 0 bases and J by 0 bases, with 17 bases between them. Germline V gives CDR1 LGHNA, CDR2 YSLEER.

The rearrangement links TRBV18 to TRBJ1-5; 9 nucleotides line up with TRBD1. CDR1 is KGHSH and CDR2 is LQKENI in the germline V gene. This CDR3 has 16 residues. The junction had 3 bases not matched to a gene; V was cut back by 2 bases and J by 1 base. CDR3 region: CASSPRDRASNQPQHF. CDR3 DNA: TGTGCCAGCTCACCAAGGGACAGGGCAAGCAATCAGCCCCAGCATTTT.

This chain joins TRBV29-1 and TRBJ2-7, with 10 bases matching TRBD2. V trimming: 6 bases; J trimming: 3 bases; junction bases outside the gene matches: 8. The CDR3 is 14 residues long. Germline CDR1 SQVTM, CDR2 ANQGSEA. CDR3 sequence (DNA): TGCAGCGTCGCTACTAGCGGGGCCCACTACGAGCAGTACTTC. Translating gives CSVATSGAHYEQYF.

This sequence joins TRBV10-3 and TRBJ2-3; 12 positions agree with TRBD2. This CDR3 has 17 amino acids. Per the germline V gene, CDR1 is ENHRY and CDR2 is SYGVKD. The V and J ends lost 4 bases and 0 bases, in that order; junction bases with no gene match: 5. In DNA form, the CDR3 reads TGTGCCATCAGTGGACTAGCGGGGGCCGCTAGCACAGATACGCAGTATTTT. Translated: CAISGLAGAASTDTQYF.

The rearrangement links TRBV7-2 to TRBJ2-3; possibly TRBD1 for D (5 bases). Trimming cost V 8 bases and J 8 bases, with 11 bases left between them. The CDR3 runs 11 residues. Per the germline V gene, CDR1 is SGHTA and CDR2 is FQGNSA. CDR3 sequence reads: CASSLGLTQYF. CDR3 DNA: TGTGCCAGCTCTCTGGGGCTTACGCAGTATTTT.

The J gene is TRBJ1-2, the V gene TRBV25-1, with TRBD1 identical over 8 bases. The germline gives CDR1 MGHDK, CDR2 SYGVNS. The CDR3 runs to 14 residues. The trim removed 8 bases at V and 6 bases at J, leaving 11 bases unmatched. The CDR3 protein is CASSRTGYADGYTF. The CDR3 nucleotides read TGTGCCAGCTCCCGGACAGGGTACGCGGATGGCTACACCTTC.

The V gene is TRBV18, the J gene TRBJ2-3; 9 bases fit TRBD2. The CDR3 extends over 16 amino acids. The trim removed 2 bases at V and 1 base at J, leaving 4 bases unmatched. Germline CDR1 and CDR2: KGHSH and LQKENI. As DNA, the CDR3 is TGTGCCAGCTCACCATTGAGCGGGAGGCGCACAGATACGCAGTATTTT. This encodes CASSPLSGRRTDTQYF.